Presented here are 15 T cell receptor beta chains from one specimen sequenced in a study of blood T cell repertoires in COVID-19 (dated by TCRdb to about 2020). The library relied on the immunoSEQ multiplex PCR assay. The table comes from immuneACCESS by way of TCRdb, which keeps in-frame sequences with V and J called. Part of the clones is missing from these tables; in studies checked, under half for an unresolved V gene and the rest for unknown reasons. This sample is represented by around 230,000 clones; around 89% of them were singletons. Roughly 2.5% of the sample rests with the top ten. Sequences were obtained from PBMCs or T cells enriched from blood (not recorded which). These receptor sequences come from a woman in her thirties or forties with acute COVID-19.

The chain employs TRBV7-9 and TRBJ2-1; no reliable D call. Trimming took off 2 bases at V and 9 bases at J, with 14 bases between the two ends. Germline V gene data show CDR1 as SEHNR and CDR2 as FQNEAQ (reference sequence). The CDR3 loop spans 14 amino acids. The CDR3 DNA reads TGTGCCAGCAGCTTACCTGCAGAGGCCGCTGAGCAGTTCTTC. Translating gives CASSLPAEAAEQFF.

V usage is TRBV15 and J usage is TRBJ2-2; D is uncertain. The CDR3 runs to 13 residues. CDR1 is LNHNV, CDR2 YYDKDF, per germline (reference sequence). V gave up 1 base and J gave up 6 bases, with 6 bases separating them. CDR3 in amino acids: CATSRVRAGELFF. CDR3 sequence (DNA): TGTGCCACCAGCAGAGTTCGGGCCGGGGAGCTGTTTTTT. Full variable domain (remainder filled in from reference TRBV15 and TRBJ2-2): DAMVIQNPRYQVTQFGKPVTLSCSQTLNHNVMYWYQQKSSQAPKLLFHYYDKDFNNEADTPDNFQSRRPNTSFCFLDIRSPGLGDTAMYLCATSRVRAGELFFGEGSRLTVL.

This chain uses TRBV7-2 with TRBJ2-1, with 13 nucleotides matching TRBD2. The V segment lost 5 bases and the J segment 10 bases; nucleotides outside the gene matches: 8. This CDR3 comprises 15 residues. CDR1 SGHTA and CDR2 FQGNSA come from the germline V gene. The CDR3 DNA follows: TGTGCCAGCAGCCCCCCCCGGACTAGCGGGAGCGAGCAGTTCTTC. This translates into CASSPPRTSGSEQFF.

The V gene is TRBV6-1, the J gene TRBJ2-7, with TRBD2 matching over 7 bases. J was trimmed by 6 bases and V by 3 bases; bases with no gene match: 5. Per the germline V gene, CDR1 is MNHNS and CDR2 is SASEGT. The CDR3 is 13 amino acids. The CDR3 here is CASSDRRGSEQYF. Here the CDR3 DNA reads TGTGCCAGCAGTGATCGGCGGGGGAGCGAGCAGTACTTC.

The CDR3 protein is CASSFGMYQPQHF. CDR3 nucleotides: TGTGCCAGCAGCTTCGGGATGTATCAGCCCCAGCATTTT. This chain joins TRBV7-2 and TRBJ1-5; D unclear. Germline CDR1 is SGHTA and CDR2 is FQGNSA. V was pared by 3 bases and J by 5 bases, with 8 bases between. This CDR3 is 13 amino acids long. Filled out from reference TRBV7-2 and TRBJ1-5, the complete variable domain reads GAGVSQSPSNKVTEKGKDVELRCDPISGHTALYWYRQSLGQGLEFLIYFQGNSAPDKSGLPSDRFSAERTGGSVSTLTIQRTQQEDSAVYLCASSFGMYQPQHFGDGTRLSIL.

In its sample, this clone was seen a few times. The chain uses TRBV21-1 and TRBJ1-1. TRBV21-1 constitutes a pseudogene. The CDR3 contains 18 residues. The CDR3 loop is CASSKVYRRVRTNTEAFF. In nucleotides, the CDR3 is TGTGCCAGCAGCAAAGTTTATAGGAGGGTCCGCACGAACACTGAAGCTTTCTTT.

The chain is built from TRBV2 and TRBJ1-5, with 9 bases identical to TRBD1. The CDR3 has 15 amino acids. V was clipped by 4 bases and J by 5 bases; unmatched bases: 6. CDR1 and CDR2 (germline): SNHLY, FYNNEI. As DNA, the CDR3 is TGTGCCAGCAGTGTCGACAGGGGGGTCTATCAGCCCCAGCATTTT. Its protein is CASSVDRGVYQPQHF.

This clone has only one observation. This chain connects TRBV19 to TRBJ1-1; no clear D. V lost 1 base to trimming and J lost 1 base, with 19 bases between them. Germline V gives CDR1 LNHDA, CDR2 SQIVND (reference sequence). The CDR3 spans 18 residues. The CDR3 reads CASSIVPPLSSQNTEAFF. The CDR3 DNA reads TGTGCCAGTAGTATAGTCCCGCCCCTCTCCTCACAGAACACTGAAGCTTTCTTT. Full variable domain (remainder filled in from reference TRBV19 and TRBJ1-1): DGGITQSPKYLFRKEGQNVTLSCEQNLNHDAMYWYRQDPGQGLRLIYYSQIVNDFQKGDIAEGYSVSREKKESFPLTVTSAQKNPTAFYLCASSIVPPLSSQNTEAFFGQGTRLTVV.

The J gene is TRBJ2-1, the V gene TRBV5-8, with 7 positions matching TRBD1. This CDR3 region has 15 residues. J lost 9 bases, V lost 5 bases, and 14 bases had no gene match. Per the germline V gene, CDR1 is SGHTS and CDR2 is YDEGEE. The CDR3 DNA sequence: TGTGCCAGCAGTTTCCTAGGGGGCCCAAATGGTGAGCAGTTCTTC. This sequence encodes CASSFLGGPNGEQFF.

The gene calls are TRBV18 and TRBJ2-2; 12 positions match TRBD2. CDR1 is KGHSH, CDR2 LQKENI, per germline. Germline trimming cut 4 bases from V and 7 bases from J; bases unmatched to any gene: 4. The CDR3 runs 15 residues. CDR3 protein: CASSLRLAGVGELFF. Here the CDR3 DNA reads TGTGCCAGCTCACTCCGACTAGCGGGAGTCGGGGAGCTGTTTTTT.

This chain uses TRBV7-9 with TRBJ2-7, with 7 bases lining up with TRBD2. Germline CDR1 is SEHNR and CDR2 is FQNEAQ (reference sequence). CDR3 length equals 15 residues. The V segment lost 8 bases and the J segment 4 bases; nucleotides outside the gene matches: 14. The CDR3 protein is CASPLGAGAQYEQYV. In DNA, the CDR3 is TGTGCCAGCCCCTTAGGGGCGGGAGCGCAATACGAGCAGTACGTC.

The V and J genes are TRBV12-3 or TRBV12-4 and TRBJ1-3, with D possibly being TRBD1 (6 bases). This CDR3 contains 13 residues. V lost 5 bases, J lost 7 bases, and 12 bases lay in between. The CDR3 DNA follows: TGTGCCAGCAGTCTAGGGGGGGACAACACCATATATTTT. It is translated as CASSLGGDNTIYF.

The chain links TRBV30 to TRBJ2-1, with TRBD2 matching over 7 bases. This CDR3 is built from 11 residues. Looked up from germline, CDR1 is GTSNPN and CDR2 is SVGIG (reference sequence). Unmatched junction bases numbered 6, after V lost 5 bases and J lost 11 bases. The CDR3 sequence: CAWETSAKQFF. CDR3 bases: TGTGCCTGGGAAACTAGCGCCAAGCAGTTCTTC.

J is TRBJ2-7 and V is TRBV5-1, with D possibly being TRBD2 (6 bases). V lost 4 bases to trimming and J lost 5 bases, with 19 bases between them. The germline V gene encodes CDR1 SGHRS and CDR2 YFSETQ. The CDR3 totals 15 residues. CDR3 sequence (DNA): TGCGCCAGCAGCGCAGGGACTTTTCCAGGGAACGAGCAGTACTTC. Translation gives CASSAGTFPGNEQYF.

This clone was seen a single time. Here the CDR3 reads CATSSPPPGADGYTF. DNA for the CDR3: TGTGCCACCAGTTCTCCTCCGCCAGGGGCGGACGGCTACACCTTC. V usage is TRBV24-1 and J usage is TRBJ1-2, with a possible D match to TRBD1 (6 bases). This CDR3 has 15 residues. Germline CDR1 is KGHDR and CDR2 is SFDVKD. V lost 6 bases, J lost 8 bases, and 21 bases lay in between.